This TCR beta chain comes out of a study of identical twins. The V and J ends lost 5 bases and 4 bases, in that order; junction bases with no gene match: 5. The CDR3 has 16 amino acids. This clonotype was counted only a few times. Its antigen is currently unknown. Study outcomes and limitations: Twin-shared out-of-frame alpha sequences were enriched for low generation probability. Monozygotic twin pairs showed more out-of-frame TCR alpha sharing than models estimated. The more abundant beta clonotypes in cord blood had fewer insertions, and memory repertoires did not show this.

Unique molecular identifiers were present on the cDNA, which also gained a universal primer site by template switching. TCRdb processed the 5' RACE reads anew with MiXCR; each CDR3 protein has one entry. The sample has hundreds of thousands of distinct CDR3 sequences, around 6.1% seen once; the top ten hold 1.5% to 2%. The chain is built from TRBV12-3 or TRBV12-4 and TRBJ2-3; TRBD2 aligns across 14 bases. The sequence derives from a man aged 18-30 years in good health. The sequencing sample was made of naive T cells sorted from blood. The CDR3 spells CASSKGTSGRSDTQYF. For the CDR3, the DNA is TGTGCCAGCAGTAAGGGGACTAGCGGGAGATCAGATACGCAGTATTTT.